This T cell receptor (beta chain) was captured by sequencing in a study of shared clonotypes between healthy human individuals. Study-wide results and caveats: Collection of samples was limited to blood; tissue repertoires likely differ. It was anticipated that sequencing depth would influence how many clonotypes donors shared.

This clone appeared once. Its antigen is unknown. Per the original data handling: Sequence data from immunoSEQ were junction-only and lacked quality scores; consequently, filtering differed. Only in-frame clones appear in the TCRdb table, and some are missing; sequencing was by immunoSEQ multiplex PCR. D and trimming come from the DNA, and the V and J calls and clone size come from that table. Seen here are 400,000 to 600,000 clones, approximately 79% observed once, and the top ten hold about an eighth. Germline lookup yields CDR1 SQVTM and CDR2 ANQGSEA. Between the trimmed V and J ends, which lost 3 bases and 4 bases, there was a span of 7 bases. The CDR3 contains 11 residues. Those who donated were healthy HIV-negative adults, with no recent acute infections or vaccinations reported.

The chain is built from TRBV29-1 and TRBJ2-7; perhaps TRBD2 as D (6 bases). Sample: PBMCs. This TCR was sampled from a woman aged 40 to 55 in good health. Some clones in this sample may be carry-over from other donors' samples. The CDR3 loop reads CSVDRGYEQYF. DNA for the CDR3: TGCAGCGTTGACCGGGGGTACGAGCAGTACTTC.